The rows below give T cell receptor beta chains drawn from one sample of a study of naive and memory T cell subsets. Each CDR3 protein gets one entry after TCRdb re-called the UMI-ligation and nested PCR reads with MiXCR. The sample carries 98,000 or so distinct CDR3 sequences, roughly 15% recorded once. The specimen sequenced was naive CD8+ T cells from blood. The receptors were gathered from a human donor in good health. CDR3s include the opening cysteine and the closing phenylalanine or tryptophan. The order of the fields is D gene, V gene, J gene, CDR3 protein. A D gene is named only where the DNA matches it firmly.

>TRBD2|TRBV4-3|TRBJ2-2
CASSQDAGTIGELFF
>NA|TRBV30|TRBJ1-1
CAWSVSGPWSTEAFF
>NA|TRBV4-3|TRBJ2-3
CASSPRDSDTDTQYF
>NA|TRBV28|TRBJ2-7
CASSFAETYEQYF
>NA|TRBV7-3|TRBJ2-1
CASSSGGGSGEQFF
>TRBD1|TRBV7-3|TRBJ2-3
CASSSFPGTDTQYF
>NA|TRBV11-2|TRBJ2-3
CASSSTTLTDTQYF
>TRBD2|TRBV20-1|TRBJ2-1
CSAATSGRYNEQFF
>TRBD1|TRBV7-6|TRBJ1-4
CASSLTGGEEKLFF
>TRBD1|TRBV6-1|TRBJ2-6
CASSEMGQLISGANVLTF
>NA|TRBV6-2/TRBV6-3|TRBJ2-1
CASSYSPYNEQFF
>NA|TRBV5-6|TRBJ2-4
CASSLALGNIQYF
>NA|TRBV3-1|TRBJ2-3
CASSQGDGRSTDTQYF
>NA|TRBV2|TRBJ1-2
CASSAVSGPVKYGYTF
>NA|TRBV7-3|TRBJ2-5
CASSLSGGEETQYF
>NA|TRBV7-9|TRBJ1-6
CASSQVQGPNSPLHF
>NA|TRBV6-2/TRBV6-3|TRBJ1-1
CASSPAAGLQNTEAFF
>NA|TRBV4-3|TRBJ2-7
CASSHDNKGPYEQYF
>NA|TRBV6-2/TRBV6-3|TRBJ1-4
CASSYSTGATNEKLFF
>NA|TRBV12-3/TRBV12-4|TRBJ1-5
CASSFGQPQHF
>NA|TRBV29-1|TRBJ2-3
CSVKGDGKTDTQYF
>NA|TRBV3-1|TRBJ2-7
CASSPQGEAGEYEQYF
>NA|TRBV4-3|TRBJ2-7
CASSQDVAGPYEQYF
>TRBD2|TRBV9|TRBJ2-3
CASSVALAESTDTQYF